Below, one T cell receptor (beta chain) is given with its context. The sample belongs to a study of T cells in Graves' hyperthyroidism and ophthalmopathy. At the level of the study: Once the initial diagnosis was made, peripheral blood was obtained before any treatment.

Hyperthyroidism patients were newly diagnosed, had disease duration under 2 months, and were aged 18 to 65 years. Diagnoses used clinical symptoms, serum thyroxine and TRAb, thyroid ultrasound and orbital computed tomography. There were TCR beta CDR3 regions amplified from RNA transcripts. The primer set for the first-round RT-PCR of the TCR CDR3 was HTBI. Using its own MiXCR run on the multiplex PCR reads, TCRdb lists one record per CDR3 protein. Of 300,000 to 450,000 distinct CDR3 sequences in the sample, more than 15% are singletons; the top ten hold roughly 25%. V lost 1 base and J 2 bases, leaving 18 bases between the germline ends. Germline CDR1 and CDR2: SGDLS and YYNGEE. This CDR3 is built from 17 residues.

This chain uses TRBV9 with TRBJ2-5; possible D gene TRBD1, 6 bases. The specimen sequenced was blood. The receptor was isolated from a woman under 30 with Graves' hyperthyroidism that later progressed to Graves' ophthalmopathy. The CDR3 DNA sequence: TGTGCCAGCAGCGTATCCTTTAGGGAGACAGGTCAAGAGACCCAGTACTTC. It is translated as CASSVSFRETGQETQYF.